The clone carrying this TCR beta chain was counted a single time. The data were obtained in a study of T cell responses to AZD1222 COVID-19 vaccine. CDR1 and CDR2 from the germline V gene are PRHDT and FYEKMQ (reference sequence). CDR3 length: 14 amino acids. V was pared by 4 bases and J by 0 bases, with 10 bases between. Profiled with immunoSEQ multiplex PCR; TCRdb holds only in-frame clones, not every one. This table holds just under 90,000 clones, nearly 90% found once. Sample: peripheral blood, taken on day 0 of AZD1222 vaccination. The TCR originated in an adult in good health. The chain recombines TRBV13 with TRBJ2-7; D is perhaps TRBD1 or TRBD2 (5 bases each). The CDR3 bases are TGTGCCAGCAGCTACAGGAGGAGCTCCTACGAGCAGTACTTC. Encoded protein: CASSYRRSSYEQYF.